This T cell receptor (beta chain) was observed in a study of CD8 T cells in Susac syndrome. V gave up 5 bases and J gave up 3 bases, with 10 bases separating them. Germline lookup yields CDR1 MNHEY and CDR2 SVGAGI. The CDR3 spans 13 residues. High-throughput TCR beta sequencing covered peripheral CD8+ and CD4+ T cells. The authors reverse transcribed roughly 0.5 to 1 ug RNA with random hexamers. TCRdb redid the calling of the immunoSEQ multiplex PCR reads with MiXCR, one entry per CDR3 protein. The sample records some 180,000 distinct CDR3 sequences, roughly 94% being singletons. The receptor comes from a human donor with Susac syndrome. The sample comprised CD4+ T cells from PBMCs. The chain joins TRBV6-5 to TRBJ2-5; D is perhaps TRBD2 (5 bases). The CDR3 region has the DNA TGTGCCAGCAGTCCGGCGGGCGAAGAGACCCAGTACTTC. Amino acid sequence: CASSPAGEETQYF.